The sequence of this T cell receptor (beta chain) was determined in a study of blood T cell repertoires in COVID-19. Data came from immunoSEQ multiplex PCR; TCRdb stores just in-frame clones and leaves some out. The profile shows approximately 46,000 clones, around four fifths of them singletons. The germline gives CDR1 SGHRS, CDR2 YFSETQ. The CDR3 runs to 14 residues. Trimming removed 6 bases from V and 1 base from J, with 13 bases in between. Material: peripheral blood. The clonotype comes from a woman between 55 and 75 years old with acute or convalescent COVID-19. This sequence joins TRBV5-1 and TRBJ1-1, with unresolved D. DNA for the CDR3: TGCGCCAGCACCCTTGGTCCAGGGAACACTGAAGCTTTCTTT. This sequence encodes CASTLGPGNTEAFF.